A selection of T cell receptor beta chains follows, all from one sample in a study of blood T cell repertoires in COVID-19. The assay was immunoSEQ multiplex PCR, and TCRdb's table has in-frame clones only and misses some. The table includes about 78,000 clones, less than 90% detected once. The sequenced material came from peripheral blood. These TCRs come from a man aged 50-59 years with acute or convalescent COVID-19. CDR3s include the opening cysteine and the closing phenylalanine or tryptophan. Fields, in order: J gene, V gene, CDR3 protein.

j_call: TRBJ1-5
v_call: TRBV7-2
cdr3_aa: CASSLTSGFNQPQHF

j_call: TRBJ1-1
v_call: TRBV7-2
cdr3_aa: CASSLGQGITEAFF

j_call: TRBJ2-2
v_call: TRBV6-6
cdr3_aa: CASKPGQGVIAGELFF

j_call: TRBJ2-5
v_call: TRBV23-1
cdr3_aa: CASSHLLSENQETQYF

j_call: TRBJ1-1
v_call: TRBV28
cdr3_aa: CASSSGAVNTEAFF

j_call: TRBJ1-2
v_call: TRBV29-1
cdr3_aa: CSVETTGDEYGYTF

j_call: TRBJ1-1
v_call: TRBV30
cdr3_aa: CAWSPVEAFF

j_call: TRBJ2-7
v_call: TRBV7-6
cdr3_aa: CASSPRSGTLSYEQYF

j_call: TRBJ2-7
v_call: TRBV5-1
cdr3_aa: CASSPRTGGYEQYF

j_call: TRBJ1-1
v_call: TRBV2
cdr3_aa: CASSYGQIMNTEAFF

j_call: TRBJ2-2
v_call: TRBV6-6
cdr3_aa: CASRPRTRSNTGELFF

j_call: TRBJ2-1
v_call: TRBV4-3
cdr3_aa: CASSQLPGTGPYNEQFF

j_call: TRBJ1-2
v_call: TRBV6-2/TRBV6-3
cdr3_aa: CASSSQSYGYTF

j_call: TRBJ2-3
v_call: TRBV7-3
cdr3_aa: CASSATTRGTQYF

j_call: TRBJ1-1
v_call: TRBV7-9
cdr3_aa: CASRPDRANTEAFF

j_call: TRBJ2-7
v_call: TRBV11-2
cdr3_aa: CASSPADLSYEQYF

j_call: TRBJ2-2
v_call: TRBV19
cdr3_aa: CASSMKDRGPGELFF

j_call: TRBJ2-3
v_call: TRBV5-4
cdr3_aa: CASSLMRGGRKDTQYF

j_call: TRBJ2-7
v_call: TRBV5-1
cdr3_aa: CASSSAGQGSDEQYF

j_call: TRBJ1-5
v_call: TRBV19
cdr3_aa: CASKGTGNQPQHF

j_call: TRBJ2-7
v_call: TRBV7-2
cdr3_aa: CASSAAGGNYEQYF

j_call: TRBJ1-4
v_call: TRBV6-5
cdr3_aa: CASSYSGQGIEKLFF

j_call: TRBJ2-2
v_call: TRBV2
cdr3_aa: CASSEVGLAGFANTGELFF

j_call: TRBJ2-7
v_call: TRBV21-1
cdr3_aa: CASSSPGQVYEQYF

j_call: TRBJ2-3
v_call: TRBV9
cdr3_aa: CASSPRGGAGTDTQYF

j_call: TRBJ2-1
v_call: TRBV6-1
cdr3_aa: CASSEQGAPYNEQFF

j_call: TRBJ2-1
v_call: TRBV5-1
cdr3_aa: CASSLGLSGSYNEQFF

j_call: TRBJ2-1
v_call: TRBV2
cdr3_aa: CASSPRLGTSGKGEQFF

j_call: TRBJ2-3
v_call: TRBV9
cdr3_aa: CASSVGAADTQYF

j_call: TRBJ2-3
v_call: TRBV29-1
cdr3_aa: CSVNRDRGFGSGTAYTDTQYF

j_call: TRBJ1-2
v_call: TRBV5-1
cdr3_aa: CASSKSGTHNYGYTF

j_call: TRBJ2-5
v_call: TRBV6-5
cdr3_aa: CASSYSGGQGWETQYF

j_call: TRBJ2-7
v_call: TRBV6-2/TRBV6-3
cdr3_aa: CASSYSRLAIYEQYF

j_call: TRBJ1-5
v_call: TRBV19
cdr3_aa: CASRETGLNQPQHF

j_call: TRBJ1-1
v_call: TRBV7-9
cdr3_aa: CASSFIQGQSEAFF

j_call: TRBJ1-5
v_call: TRBV2
cdr3_aa: CASRPIGQPQHF

j_call: TRBJ2-5
v_call: TRBV10-3
cdr3_aa: CAISERTGETQYF

j_call: TRBJ1-4
v_call: TRBV6-5
cdr3_aa: CASSQTQGTGEKLFF

j_call: TRBJ1-1
v_call: TRBV7-2
cdr3_aa: CASSLLEGLRTEAFF

j_call: TRBJ2-3
v_call: TRBV6-2/TRBV6-3
cdr3_aa: CASSPGLAGGARTDTQYF

j_call: TRBJ1-2
v_call: TRBV16
cdr3_aa: CASSHGTANYGYTF

j_call: TRBJ1-1
v_call: TRBV5-1
cdr3_aa: CASSPTQRYTEAFF

j_call: TRBJ2-2
v_call: TRBV28
cdr3_aa: CASGWTGRHTGELFF

j_call: TRBJ2-7
v_call: TRBV28
cdr3_aa: CASSRPRAGTYEQYF

j_call: TRBJ1-1
v_call: TRBV6-2/TRBV6-3
cdr3_aa: CASSYSLLRSNTEAFF

j_call: TRBJ1-1
v_call: TRBV7-2
cdr3_aa: CASSHDRNTEAFF

j_call: TRBJ2-1
v_call: TRBV27
cdr3_aa: CASSLSALNEQFF

j_call: TRBJ1-6
v_call: TRBV5-1
cdr3_aa: CASSQGQRHSPLHF

j_call: TRBJ2-1
v_call: TRBV18
cdr3_aa: CASSPRSGGYYNEQFF

j_call: TRBJ1-5
v_call: TRBV28
cdr3_aa: CASSLLPGTGGTRNQPQHF

j_call: TRBJ1-5
v_call: TRBV4-1
cdr3_aa: CASSQGGFQPQHF

j_call: TRBJ2-1
v_call: TRBV5-1
cdr3_aa: CASSLGGTGLGNEQFF

j_call: TRBJ2-1
v_call: TRBV29-1
cdr3_aa: CSVEEAPGGRGFF